These T cell receptor beta chains were read from a single sample in a study of blood T cell repertoires in COVID-19. The method was immunoSEQ multiplex PCR; TCRdb's version includes in-frame clones alone and lacks a portion of them. The profile shows under 150,000 clones, less than 90% of them singletons. Sequencing used PBMCs or T cells enriched from blood (not recorded which). The source of these receptors is a young man who had recovered from COVID-19. Each CDR3 is given with its conserved first and last residue. Where a row states a size, it is once, few, many or the class of an expanded clone; other rows omit it.

size,V,length,CDR3
-,TRBV9,14,CASSAGTANYGYTF
-,TRBV27,15,CASRPAGTRNQPQHF
once,TRBV5-1,15,CASSLFTGDTDTQYF
few,TRBV10-2,14,CASTPTRGQETQYF
-,TRBV9,14,CASSDRVAGNTIYF
-,TRBV29-1,13,CSVDGGAPTEAFF
-,TRBV3-1/TRBV3-2,13,CASSLGTNTEAFF
-,TRBV7-2,13,CASSQGDRAEAFF
-,TRBV7-3,17,CASSLRAGTPEGGELFF
-,TRBV27,15,CASSLGWTGQSPLHF
-,TRBV5-6,16,CASSLAGLADNNEQFF
-,TRBV5-4,14,CASSVRQNTGELFF
-,TRBV27,13,CASSWQGATEAFF
-,TRBV11-1,13,CASSPRTREKLFF
once,TRBV27,14,CASSPGGAKNIQYF
-,TRBV5-1,18,CASSPGTSGSLFMNEQFF
-,TRBV7-9,17,CASSSPTSGGAKDTQYF
-,TRBV6-5,13,CAGGDGLTYEQYF
-,TRBV19,18,CASSIPQTLAGVFNEQFF
-,TRBV24-1,15,CATSDSGQGFYEQYF
-,TRBV11-2,15,CASSFRDRSYNEQFF
-,TRBV7-3,13,CASSRQANTEAFF
once,TRBV27,16,CASSPYGTASNQPQHF
-,TRBV6-5,14,CASSRRELNTEAFF
-,TRBV6-4,14,CARYVDTSGNTIYF
-,TRBV6-5,15,CASSPTSSSYNEQFF
few,TRBV5-1,15,CASSRSPGSNQPQHF
-,TRBV25-1,14,CASSGLDRVHEQYF
-,TRBV9,15,CASRSGTGGNTEAFF
once,TRBV20-1,14,CSASWEGLGDEQFF
-,TRBV10-1,15,CASSESIGGYDGYTF
-,TRBV6-5,14,CASSYAGDNTEAFF
-,TRBV7-9,15,CASSHVGTNSYGYTF
few,TRBV10-2,15,CASGVPQGAGQPQHF
-,TRBV5-1,15,CASSSGSTGSTEAFF
-,TRBV5-6,15,CASSPDRGLGGELFF
-,TRBV7-9,14,CASSLLAGEETQYF
once,TRBV2,13,CASSRDMNTEAFF
-,TRBV29-1,12,CSALTDNYGYTF
-,TRBV19,15,CASSSDKYSNQPQHF
-,TRBV18,16,CASSSYRGTGRYEQYF
-,TRBV5-6,16,CASSPAGGFSGNTIYF
-,TRBV5-1,13,CASSFTVTYEQYF
-,TRBV2,12,CASSYTGYEQYF
-,TRBV16,17,CASSQSGTGGFGNTIYF
once,TRBV3-1/TRBV3-2,15,CASSQDTNNNQPQHF
-,TRBV7-6,13,CASSWDNYNEQFF
-,TRBV19,19,CASSAGASGSGYGANVLTF
-,TRBV19,13,CASSTQGNTEAFF
once,TRBV6-6,15,CASSSLAGGTDTQYF
-,TRBV5-1,14,CASSFGGGDTEAFF
-,TRBV5-6,12,CASSDRNYGYTF
-,TRBV19,13,CASSIGGRGGQFF